This paragraph covers one TCR beta chain sequence. The data derive from a study of T cells after yellow fever vaccination. TCRdb reprocessed the 5' RACE reads with MiXCR, giving one entry per CDR3 protein. The sample contains about 500,000 distinct CDR3 sequences, about a sixth of which appear only once. The V gene's germline CDR1 is SGHRS and CDR2 YFSETQ. CDR3 length equals 18 residues. Losses at the gene ends were 1 base for V and 0 bases for J; bases not matched to a gene: 9. This receptor was identified in a young man who received the YFV17D yellow fever vaccine. This sequence joins TRBV5-1 and TRBJ2-3; 9 bases are shared with TRBD2. The sample in question was PBMCs, obtained around 5 days after the first yellow fever vaccination. The CDR3, as DNA: TGCGCCAGCAGCTTGTCGCTAGCGGGGAGGTGTAGCACAGATACGCAGTATTTT. Protein sequence: CASSLSLAGRCSTDTQYF.